What follows is one T cell receptor (beta chain) and its context. This entry is derived from a study of T cell clones after liver transplantation. Study as a whole: A pre-transplant mixed lymphocyte reaction with TCRbeta sequencing defined graft-donor-reactive clones followed in post-transplant blood. As an antigen-independent comparator, third-party-reactive TCRbeta sequences came from pre-transplant mixed lymphocyte reactions.

Thawed unstimulated PBMCs were FACS-sorted by CD3, CD4 and CD8 into two populations. Libraries were prepared by immunoSEQ multiplex PCR; TCRdb keeps only in-frame clonotypes and omits some of them. The sample has about 21,000 clones, 85% to 95% seen once. This CDR3 contains 14 residues. The ends were cut back, 6 bases at V and 0 bases at J, with 9 bases in the middle. Germline CDR1 reads MNHEY; CDR2 reads SVGAGI. The J gene is TRBJ2-1, the V gene TRBV6-5; D gene unclear. This TCR came from a human patient who received a liver transplant. The T cells may partly be graft donor cells. The sample was CD8+ T cells from blood, taken about 25 months after liver transplant. The CDR3 bases are TGTGCCAGCAGCCCTGAGAGCTCCTACAATGAGCAGTTCTTC. It yields the protein CASSPESSYNEQFF.